Described below is a single T cell receptor beta chain sequence and its context. This clonotype appeared a few times. Its antigen has not been determined. No much larger clonotype is one base removed from it; base qualities were not supplied. The donors were roughly 38 Caucasian individuals from Russia, aged roughly 6 to 100 years, who were systemically healthy. About 10 milliliters of peripheral blood were drawn from each donor into EDTA-treated Vacutainer tubes. Ficoll-Paque density-gradient centrifugation was used to isolate PBMCs, with at least 6.5 million per sample. Total RNA, at least 5.5 micrograms per sample, was extracted from PBMCs with Trizol reagent. For every donor, flow cytometry on a PBMC aliquot measured the percentage of naive CD45RAhigh/CD27high T cells. This record belongs to a study of blood T cells in healthy people across ages (dated by TCRdb to the mid-2010s). Notes on the research overall: In model experiments, roughly one uniquely barcoded TCR beta cDNA molecule per two T cells was captured by template switching. Using the same blood draw, the study looked at two additional independent replicas of 1 million unique cDNA reads for two donors, one aged 18 to 30 and the other aged 80 or older. The donors were split into four age groups: young (average about 15 years), middle-aged (around 37), aged (more than 55) and long-lived (approximately 80). To avoid experimental bias, donors of different ages were distributed randomly across sequencing lanes. The study measured age-related changes in TCR beta repertoire diversity using deep sequencing normalized with unique cDNA molecular identifiers.

Study-wide findings and limitations: Observed TCR beta diversity per million T cells fell roughly linearly with age, and a significant reduction was already apparent by age around 40. A strong correlation was found between observed TCR beta diversity and the percentage of naive T cells measured by flow cytometry. Compared with the aged group, the long-lived group had more naive CD4+ T cells, fewer expanded clones and increased TCR diversity, a pattern suggesting age selection. Total diversity estimates from one million sequenced T cells were considered lower bounds and underestimates. The CMV infection status of donors was not known, potentially confounding age-related changes in expanded clonotypes. Since profiling was done on bulk unsorted PBMCs, naive and antigen-experienced compartments could not be conclusively compared.

Receptor libraries were prepared by 5' RACE. Sequenced using an Illumina HiSeq 2500. A second about 7 to 12 cycle PCR used a sample-barcoded 5' primer and a J-beta primer mix. A template-switch 5' adaptor carrying 12 random nucleotides introduced a unique molecular identifier onto each TCR beta cDNA molecule. Each sample yielded at least 3 million CDR3-containing paired-end reads. First-strand cDNA was synthesized from all RNA with the Mint cDNA synthesis kit, primed by a TRBC-specific oligonucleotide. Following uracil-DNA glycosylase treatment, all cDNA underwent a first 18-cycle PCR with the universal primers M1SS and BC2_uni_R. The authors' pipeline ran thus. Normalization of each sample was performed by random selection of 1 million high-quality reads, each carrying a distinct molecular identifier. Reads with shared molecular identifiers were discarded instead of being binned into consensus sequences. CDR3 identification, clonotype clustering and error correction used MiTCR with a Q25 quality threshold and the strictest error-elimination algorithm. Lower-bound total TCR beta diversity was estimated with a nonparametric unseen species model using Euler transformation. TCRdb itself trimmed the public reads at Q25 with fastp, ran MiXCR and retained productive beta chains. Here each entry gathers all rows of one CDR3 protein and keeps the most common genes and DNA. The V and J calls were determined by TCRdb, not by the authors. Here the sample has over 550,000 distinct CDR3 sequences; around 31% occur a single time. The top ten constitute 15% to 17% of the sample.

From the germline V gene, CDR1 is MNHEY and CDR2 is SVGAGI. The junction shows trimming of 7 bases on V and 1 base on J, plus 14 bases between the germline ends. Including cysteine and phenylalanine, the CDR3 has 16 amino acids. Here the CDR3 DNA is all that survives: 48 bases in frame from base 1. The V gene is TRBV6-5 and the J gene is TRBJ1-6, with TRBD1 as a weak D call on 6 bases. Sequencing was done on a sample of blood. The clonotype was recovered from a woman of 80 years or more in good health. The nucleotides are TGTGCCAGCAAGAGGGGGGCTGAATCCTATAATTCACCCCTCCACTTT. Translated, this gives CASKRGAESYNSPLHF.